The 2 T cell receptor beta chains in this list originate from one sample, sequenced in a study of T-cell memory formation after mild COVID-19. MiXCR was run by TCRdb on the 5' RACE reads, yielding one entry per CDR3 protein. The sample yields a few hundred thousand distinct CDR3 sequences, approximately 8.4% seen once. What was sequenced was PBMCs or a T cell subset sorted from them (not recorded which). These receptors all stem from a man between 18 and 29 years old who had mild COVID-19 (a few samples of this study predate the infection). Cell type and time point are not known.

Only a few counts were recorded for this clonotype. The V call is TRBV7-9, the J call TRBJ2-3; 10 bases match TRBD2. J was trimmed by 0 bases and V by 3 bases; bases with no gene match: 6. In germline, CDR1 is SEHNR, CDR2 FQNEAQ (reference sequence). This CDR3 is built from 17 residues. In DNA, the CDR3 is TGTGCCAGCAGCTTGGGAGCGGGGGGGCCTAGCACAGATACGCAGTATTTT. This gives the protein CASSLGAGGPSTDTQYF.

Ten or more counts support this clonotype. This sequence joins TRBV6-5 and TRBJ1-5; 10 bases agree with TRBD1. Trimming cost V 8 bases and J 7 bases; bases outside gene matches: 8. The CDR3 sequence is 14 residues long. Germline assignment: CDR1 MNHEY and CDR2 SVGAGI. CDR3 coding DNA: TGTGCCAGCCATGGGACAGGGGAAGGGCAGCCCCAGCATTTT. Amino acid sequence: CASHGTGEGQPQHF.